These T cell receptor beta chains were read from a single sample in a study of siplizumab effects on memory and regulatory T cells. The table came from immunoSEQ multiplex PCR; TCRdb's copy has only in-frame clones and leaves some out. The profile shows approximately 100,000 clones, approximately 90% of them singletons. The sequenced sample was Tregs sorted from blood. All receptors derive from a human donor in good health. Both conserved end residues are part of each CDR3. The D gene is left open where the match is weak. For some rows the clone size is stated as once, few or many, or as a class when expanded; others skip it.

>TRBV5-1|.|TRBJ1-4|.
CASSLVSAATNEKLFF
TGCGCCAGCAGCTTGGTGTCAGCCGCAACTAATGAAAAACTGTTTTTT
>TRBV2|.|TRBJ2-3|.
CASSAQSLKKGTDTQYF
TGTGCCAGCAGTGCACAGTCCCTTAAGAAAGGCACAGATACGCAGTATTTT
>TRBV4-1|TRBD1|TRBJ1-3|.
CASSQTGTGVYPGNTIYF
TGCGCCAGCAGCCAAACCGGGACAGGGGTTTATCCTGGAAACACCATATATTTT
>TRBV7-9|.|TRBJ1-1|.
CASSLNPDTEAFF
TGTGCCAGCAGCTTAAACCCTGACACTGAAGCTTTCTTT
>TRBV7-6|.|TRBJ2-3|.
CASSLASQGITDTQYF
TGTGCCAGCAGCTTGGCTAGTCAGGGAATCACAGATACGCAGTATTTT
>TRBV6-5|TRBD2|TRBJ2-7|.
CASNKAGVNEQYF
TGTGCCAGCAACAAAGCGGGAGTTAACGAGCAGTACTTC
>TRBV9|TRBD1|TRBJ2-1|.
CASSLGQGPTFAQFF
TGTGCCAGCAGCCTGGGACAGGGTCCGACCTTTGCGCAGTTCTTC
>TRBV5-4|TRBD1|TRBJ1-2|.
CASSSGQGSYGYTF
TGTGCCAGCAGCTCAGGACAGGGAAGCTATGGCTACACCTTC
>TRBV28|.|TRBJ2-1|.
CASMDNNEQFF
TGTGCCAGCATGGATAACAATGAGCAGTTCTTC
>TRBV5-1|.|TRBJ2-1|.
CASSPRGDIGNEQFF
TGCGCCAGCAGCCCCAGGGGAGATATAGGCAATGAGCAGTTCTTC
>TRBV7-9|TRBD1|TRBJ2-7|once
CASSSSGTGDEQYF
TGTGCCAGCAGCTCGTCCGGGACAGGGGACGAGCAGTACTTC
>TRBV6-1|TRBD1|TRBJ2-4|.
CASRETGVSKNIQYF
TGTGCCAGCAGGGAGACAGGGGTTAGCAAAAACATTCAGTACTTC
>TRBV11-1|.|TRBJ2-3|.
CASSPWSDTQYF
TGTGCCAGCAGCCCGTGGTCAGATACGCAGTATTTT
>TRBV6-1|TRBD2|TRBJ2-7|.
CATLGVAGVEQYF
TGTGCCACCCTGGGGGTAGCGGGAGTCGAGCAGTACTTC
>TRBV11-3|.|TRBJ1-1|.
CASSALANTEAFF
TGTGCCAGCAGCGCCCTAGCGAACACTGAAGCTTTCTTT
>TRBV7-9|TRBD1|TRBJ1-2|.
CASSFQGVDGYTF
TGTGCCAGCAGTTTTCAGGGGGTAGATGGCTACACCTTC
>TRBV18|TRBD2|TRBJ2-7|.
CASSPGLAGTYEQYF
TGTGCCAGCTCACCGGGACTAGCGGGGACCTACGAGCAGTACTTC
>TRBV5-1|TRBD2|TRBJ2-3|once
CASSSRGAGGTDTQYF
TGCGCCAGCAGCTCCAGAGGGGCGGGGGGCACAGATACGCAGTATTTT
>TRBV19|.|TRBJ2-7|.
CASSPRGTAYEQYF
TGTGCCAGTAGTCCCAGGGGAACCGCCTACGAGCAGTACTTC
>TRBV27|.|TRBJ2-6|.
CASSRGTGTGGANVLTF
TGTGCCAGCAGTCGCGGTACAGGTACGGGAGGGGCCAACGTCCTGACTTTC
>TRBV6-5|TRBD1|TRBJ2-1|.
CASSRYRGHNNEQFF
TGTGCCAGCAGCCGATACAGGGGGCACAACAATGAGCAGTTCTTC
>TRBV15|.|TRBJ2-7|.
CATSRDGTGREQYF
TGTGCCACCAGCAGAGATGGAACGGGACGCGAGCAGTACTTC
>TRBV7-3|.|TRBJ2-2|.
CASSPRARLFGELFF
TGTGCCAGCAGCCCCCGGGCCCGCCTGTTCGGGGAGCTGTTTTTT
>TRBV25-1|.|TRBJ2-7|.
CASSDGWGRPTNEQYF
TGTGCCAGCAGTGACGGCTGGGGCAGGCCCACCAACGAGCAGTACTTC
>TRBV20-1|.|TRBJ2-7|once
CSAFPYEQYF
TGCAGTGCCTTTCCCTACGAGCAGTACTTC
>TRBV5-1|TRBD1|TRBJ2-7|.
CASSPGTGREQYF
TGCGCCAGCAGTCCCGGGACAGGACGCGAGCAGTACTTC
>TRBV2|TRBD2|TRBJ2-1|.
CASTKRVAGTTNEQFF
TGTGCCAGCACAAAGCGGGTAGCGGGAACGACGAATGAGCAGTTCTTC
>TRBV2|.|TRBJ2-1|.
CASSPGQLNEQFF
TGTGCCAGCAGTCCCGGCCAACTCAATGAGCAGTTCTTC
>TRBV5-1|.|TRBJ2-7|.
CASSMQGPEQYF
TGCGCCAGCAGCATGCAGGGGCCCGAGCAGTACTTC
>TRBV19|.|TRBJ2-6|.
CASTRGRREGANVLTF
TGTGCCAGTACCCGGGGTCGCCGGGAGGGGGCCAACGTCCTGACTTTC
>TRBV29-1|.|TRBJ1-2|.
CSVEDRRYGYTF
TGCAGCGTTGAAGATCGGAGGTATGGCTACACCTTC
>TRBV5-8|.|TRBJ1-5|once
CASSPTGLAQHF
TGTGCCAGCAGCCCAACAGGGTTAGCCCAGCATTTT
>TRBV5-6|TRBD2|TRBJ2-7|.
CASSPPGTSGIVSYEQYF
TGTGCCAGCAGTCCCCCCGGGACTAGCGGAATCGTTTCCTACGAGCAGTACTTC
>TRBV6-5|.|TRBJ1-1|.
CASSYSMGRVNTEAFF
TGTGCCAGCAGTTACTCGATGGGGCGCGTGAACACTGAAGCTTTCTTT
>TRBV19|TRBD2|TRBJ2-5|once
CASSIGLAGGPWETQYF
TGTGCCAGTAGTATCGGACTAGCGGGAGGGCCCTGGGAGACCCAGTACTTC
>TRBV6-5|TRBD1|TRBJ2-5|.
CAAVTDRLQETQYF
TGTGCAGCAGTGACGGACAGGCTACAAGAGACCCAGTACTTC
>TRBV5-6|.|TRBJ1-5|.
CASSLFSGRNQPQHF
TGTGCCAGCAGCTTATTTTCGGGGCGCAATCAGCCCCAGCATTTT
>TRBV9|TRBD2|TRBJ2-5|.
CASSAGPVGEGRATQYF
TGTGCCAGCAGCGCAGGGCCGGTGGGGGAGGGTAGGGCGACCCAGTACTTC
>TRBV5-1|.|TRBJ2-1|.
CASSLGGDNEQFF
TGCGCCAGCAGCTTGGGTGGTGACAATGAGCAGTTCTTC
>TRBV5-6|.|TRBJ1-2|.
CASSLGLLGGSLGYTF
TGTGCCAGCAGCTTGGGGCTTCTAGGTGGTTCCCTAGGCTACACCTTC
>TRBV5-4|TRBD1|TRBJ2-3|.
CASSLPGGSGDTQYF
TGTGCCAGCAGCTTGCCAGGGGGAAGTGGAGATACGCAGTATTTT
>TRBV29-1|.|TRBJ1-3|.
CSVEDRRQGNTIYF
TGCAGCGTTGAGGATAGGCGCCAGGGAAACACCATATATTTT
>TRBV28|.|TRBJ1-2|.
CASSLFRVWGVRNGYTF
TGTGCCAGCAGTTTATTTCGGGTCTGGGGGGTCCGGAATGGCTACACCTTC
>TRBV11-2|.|TRBJ2-5|.
CASSLPQGGIETQYF
TGTGCCAGCAGCTTACCCCAGGGTGGGATTGAGACCCAGTACTTC
>TRBV4-1|TRBD2|TRBJ2-7|.
CASSQELWREVLREQYF
TGCGCCAGCAGCCAAGAACTTTGGCGGGAGGTCCTTAGAGAGCAGTACTTC
>TRBV5-1|TRBD1|TRBJ2-7|.
CASSLTGQSSYEQYF
TGCGCCAGCAGCTTAACGGGACAGAGCTCCTACGAGCAGTACTTC
>TRBV20-1|.|TRBJ2-5|.
CSARRETQYF
TGCAGTGCTAGACGGGAGACCCAGTACTTC
>TRBV6-5|TRBD1|TRBJ1-5|.
CASGYRGGGEPQHF
TGTGCCAGTGGATACAGGGGGGGTGGGGAGCCCCAGCATTTT
>TRBV6-5|.|TRBJ2-7|.
CASSYDYNYEQYF
TGTGCCAGCAGTTACGACTATAACTACGAGCAGTACTTC
>TRBV7-3|TRBD2|TRBJ2-3|.
CASSSRGSGRATDTQYF
TGTGCCAGCAGCTCGCGGGGTAGCGGGAGGGCGACAGATACGCAGTATTTT
>TRBV29-1|.|TRBJ2-7|.
CSVVADYEQYF
TGCAGCGTTGTGGCAGACTACGAGCAGTACTTC
>TRBV5-5|.|TRBJ1-4|.
CASSSPGALAEKLFF
TGTGCCAGCAGCTCACCAGGGGCCCTTGCGGAAAAACTGTTTTTT
>TRBV7-3|TRBD2|TRBJ2-7|.
CASSLGLAGGHEQYF
TGTGCCAGCAGCTTGGGACTAGCGGGAGGACACGAGCAGTACTTC
>TRBV6-5|.|TRBJ2-1|once
CASSEFLLFF
TGTGCCAGCAGTGAGTTCTTGTTGTTCTTC
>TRBV7-9|TRBD2|TRBJ2-5|.
CASSRTSGRGGAETQYF
TGTGCCAGCAGCCGGACTAGCGGGAGAGGAGGCGCGGAGACCCAGTACTTC
>TRBV5-4|.|TRBJ2-3|once
CASSLARTADTQYF
TGTGCCAGCAGCTTGGCCAGGACCGCAGATACGCAGTATTTT
>TRBV9|.|TRBJ2-3|.
CASSEQPSTDTQYF
TGTGCCAGCAGCGAACAGCCCAGCACAGATACGCAGTATTTT
>TRBV5-1|TRBD1|TRBJ2-2|few
CASRQGPNTGELFF
TGCGCCAGCAGACAGGGGCCGAACACCGGGGAGCTGTTTTTT